This T cell receptor (beta chain) came from a study of shared clonotypes between healthy human individuals. At the level of the study: Contributing individuals were a couple of females and a few males aged 18 to 49.

CD45RO negativity and positive selection for CCR7 defined naive CD8 cells, a population that excluded terminally differentiated effector memory CD45RA+ cells. The study drew its donors from healthy HIV-negative adults without recent acute infections or vaccinations. Sequencing used immunoSEQ multiplex PCR; TCRdb keeps in-frame clones, though not all of them. The sample yields under 600,000 clones, roughly 98% seen once. The ends were cut back, 6 bases at V and 2 bases at J, with 14 bases in the middle. In germline, CDR1 is SGHRS, CDR2 YFSETQ. The CDR3 runs to 14 residues. V usage is TRBV5-1 and J usage is TRBJ1-1; D perhaps matches TRBD1 (5 bases). Sequenced input: naive CD8+ T cells sorted from blood. The sequence was obtained from a man aged 30-40 years in good health. The CDR3 DNA follows: TGCGCCAGCAAAACCGGGACGGATAACACTGAAGCTTTCTTT. As protein: CASKTGTDNTEAFF.